Listed below are T cell receptor beta chains from one sample, sequenced in a study of shared clonotypes between healthy human individuals. Sequencing was performed with immunoSEQ multiplex PCR; in TCRdb, only in-frame clones are kept and a portion is missing. The sample contains around 2,000,000 clones, roughly 95% of which appear only once. The sequenced sample consisted of naive CD8+ T cells sorted from blood. These TCRs come from a man between 18 and 29 years old in good health. The CDR3 runs from the conserved cysteine through the conserved F or W. Fields, in order: V gene, J gene, D gene, CDR3 protein, CDR3 DNA. A D gene is named only where the DNA matches it firmly.

TRBV5-1	TRBJ1-2	TRBD1	CASSLDGTGGSYGYTF	TGCGCCAGCAGCTTGGATGGGACAGGGGGTTCATATGGCTACACCTTC
TRBV29-1	TRBJ1-1	.	CSVERTSEQNTEAFF	TGCAGCGTTGAACGTACTTCGGAGCAGAACACTGAAGCTTTCTTT
TRBV9	TRBJ2-5	.	CASSPTGETQYF	TGTGCCAGCAGTCCCACCGGGGAGACCCAGTACTTC
TRBV15	TRBJ2-2	.	CATASLNTGELFF	TGTGCCACCGCCTCCCTTAACACCGGGGAGCTGTTTTTT
TRBV5-4	TRBJ1-1	.	CASSLTGYTEAFF	TGTGCCAGCAGCTTGACAGGATATACTGAAGCTTTCTTT
TRBV6-5	TRBJ2-7	.	CASTSAGYGYEQYF	TGTGCCAGCACCTCCGCAGGGTATGGCTACGAGCAGTACTTC
TRBV28	TRBJ2-3	.	CASSFVGGATDTQYF	TGTGCCAGCAGTTTTGTTGGGGGGGCCACAGATACGCAGTATTTT
TRBV7-9	TRBJ2-7	.	CASSLNVGASSYEQYF	TGTGCCAGCAGCTTGAACGTCGGGGCCAGCTCCTACGAGCAGTACTTC
TRBV27	TRBJ1-1	.	CASYSSSEAFF	TGTGCCAGCTACAGCTCCTCTGAAGCTTTCTTT
TRBV5-6	TRBJ1-6	.	CASSSGPLQGVSPLHF	TGTGCCAGCAGCTCTGGACCGCTGCAAGGTGTATCACCCCTCCACTTT
TRBV7-9	TRBJ1-1	.	CASSSSRTVNTEAFF	TGTGCCAGCAGCTCCAGCAGGACAGTGAACACTGAAGCTTTCTTT
TRBV7-6	TRBJ2-7	.	CASSSDFGPGYEQYF	TGTGCCAGCAGCTCGGACTTTGGACCAGGGTACGAGCAGTACTTC
TRBV2	TRBJ2-7	TRBD1	CASNEGLGTGDEYEQYF	TGTGCCAGCAATGAAGGTCTTGGGACAGGGGATGAGTACGAGCAGTACTTC
TRBV10-2	TRBJ2-1	.	CASDGDGLKQFF	TGCGCCAGCGACGGAGACGGCCTGAAACAGTTCTTC
TRBV6-6	TRBJ1-5	.	CASRSEVQPQHF	TGTGCCAGCAGGTCCGAAGTCCAGCCCCAGCATTTT
TRBV28	TRBJ2-7	.	CASRSGTFYEQYF	TGTGCCAGCAGATCCGGGACATTTTACGAGCAGTACTTC
TRBV11-2	TRBJ2-7	TRBD2	CASSPAGPYEQYF	TGTGCCAGCAGCCCAGCGGGACCCTACGAGCAGTACTTC